This T cell receptor (beta chain) derives from a study of immune evolution from preneoplasia to lung adenocarcinoma. Whole-study results and caveats: Later-stage lesions appeared to have more T cells, more diversity, less clonality.

Regarding this clone: The antigen remains undetermined.

The repertoire was sequenced with immunoSEQ multiplex PCR; TCRdb's copy has only in-frame clones and lacks some. The sample includes under 15,000 clones, 85% of them seen just once. The receptor was derived from a donor older than 65 with lung adenocarcinoma. Sequences were obtained from FFPE lung adenocarcinoma in situ tissue.

The CDR3 region has the DNA TGTGCCAGCAGTTCACCGGGAGTGGCGAAGGTTGAGCAGTTCTTC. Amino acids: CASSSPGVAKVEQFF. The V call is TRBV27, the J call TRBJ2-1, with TRBD2 as a possible D gene (6 bases). The V and J ends lost 4 bases and 9 bases respectively, with 19 bases between them. The CDR3 extends over 15 amino acids. Germline loops: CDR1 MNHEY, CDR2 SMNVEV (reference sequence).